The clone carrying this T cell receptor beta chain was found many times. This record belongs to a study of T cell repertoires in cytomegalovirus infection. This CDR3 is 14 amino acids long. Germline V gene sequence: CDR1 GTSNPN, CDR2 SVGIG (reference sequence). V shed 7 bases, J shed 4 bases, and the junction held 10 bases outside the gene matches. One entry per CDR3 protein, called by TCRdb with MiXCR from the reads. Among under 250,000 distinct CDR3 sequences listed, more than 9% were seen once. J is TRBJ2-5 and V is TRBV30, with 9 bases lining up with TRBD1. Material for sequencing was PBMCs. This TCR came from a human donor in good health (CMV status not recorded). Some clones in this sample may be carry-over from other donors' samples. CDR3 coding DNA: TGTGCCTCCCTTACCGGGACAGGGAGAGAGACCCAGTACTTC. It encodes CASLTGTGRETQYF.